The 18 T cell receptor beta chains below were found in one sample sequenced in a study of response to subunit inactivated influenza vaccine. From the RT-PCR reads, TCRdb called clonotypes with MiXCR, one entry per CDR3 protein. The repertoire holds 800,000 to 1,000,000 distinct CDR3 sequences, with less than 25% as singletons. The starting material was PBMCs from blood, obtained about 5 days after vaccination. The receptors were gathered from a man in his fifties or sixties who received an inactivated influenza vaccine.

The rearrangement uses TRBV20-1 and TRBJ2-1; D is unresolved. The CDR3 spans 12 residues. Germline CDR1 reads DFQATT; CDR2 reads SNEGSKA (reference sequence). With 0 bases removed from V and 4 bases from J, the gap between germline ends came to 4 bases. CDR3 loop: CSARDVYNEQFF. CDR3 nucleotides: TGCAGTGCTAGAGACGTATACAATGAGCAGTTCTTC.

A few counts support this clonotype. The rearrangement links TRBV5-4 to TRBJ2-1; D may be TRBD2 (6 bases). This CDR3 has 15 amino acids. Trimming removed 4 bases at V and 9 bases at J, with 20 bases between. CDR1 and CDR2 from the germline V gene are SGHNT and YYREEE (reference sequence). CDR3 sequence (DNA): TGTGCCAGCAGCCCGGCGGGGAGCTATGGAGGTGAGCAGTTCTTC. It yields the protein CASSPAGSYGGEQFF.

The chain uses TRBV4-3 and TRBJ2-5; TRBD1 aligns across 10 bases. This CDR3 has 15 residues. V was clipped by 1 base and J by 5 bases; unmatched bases: 4. Germline loops: CDR1 LGHNA, CDR2 YSLEER. This CDR3 is CASSQVDRGSETQYF. The DNA for the CDR3 is TGCGCCAGCAGCCAAGTGGACAGGGGGTCGGAGACCCAGTACTTC.

The rearrangement uses TRBV5-1 and TRBJ2-5, with a tentative D call TRBD2 (5 bases). Germline CDR1 is SGHRS and CDR2 is YFSETQ. V lost 1 base and J lost 4, with 11 bases in between. The CDR3 length is 14 residues. The CDR3 sequence: CASSLNGVGETQYF. The CDR3 nucleotides read TGCGCCAGCAGCTTGAACGGGGTTGGAGAGACCCAGTACTTC.

The table lists this clonotype with a few counts. The chain has TRBV12-3 or TRBV12-4 and TRBJ1-1; D uncertain. Trimming cost V 4 bases and J 1 base, with 7 bases left between them. There are 13 residues in the CDR3. The CDR3 sequence is CASSWRPNTEAFF. The CDR3 DNA reads as TGTGCCAGCAGTTGGAGGCCGAACACTGAAGCTTTCTTT.

This clonotype was detected a few times. The chain uses TRBV18 and TRBJ2-7; maybe TRBD1 (6 bases). Germline V gene sequence: CDR1 KGHSH, CDR2 LQKENI. The CDR3 runs 15 residues. The ends were cut back, 2 bases at V and 1 base at J, with 12 bases in the middle. The CDR3 loop is CASSPSTGSSYEQYF. The CDR3 nucleotides read TGTGCCAGCTCACCATCGACAGGTAGTTCCTACGAGCAGTACTTC.

This clonotype appeared a few times. The chain carries TRBV7-2 and TRBJ2-2; 9 bases agree with TRBD2. The CDR3 is made up of 15 amino acids. Germline lookup yields CDR1 SGHTA and CDR2 FQGNSA. Unmatched junction bases numbered 8, after V lost 5 bases and J lost 7 bases. The CDR3 loop reads CASSLSLAGNGELFF. CDR3 sequence (DNA): TGTGCCAGCAGCCTCTCGCTAGCGGGGAACGGGGAGCTGTTTTTT.

Only a few counts were recorded for this clonotype. V and J are TRBV7-2 and TRBJ2-5; either TRBD1 or TRBD2 may supply D (5 bases each). V was shortened by 4 bases and J by 6 bases, with 18 bases between the two germline ends. Germline CDR1 and CDR2: SGHTA and FQGNSA. The CDR3 is made up of 15 amino acids. The CDR3 region is CASSYGGVSGKTQYF. CDR3 bases: TGTGCCAGCAGCTATGGGGGAGTTTCAGGAAAGACCCAGTACTTC.

This clonotype showed up just a few times. Here the CDR3 reads CASSAWTSGSEQYF. For the CDR3, the DNA is TGTGCCAGCAGCGCCTGGACTAGCGGGAGCGAGCAGTACTTC. This chain uses TRBV5-6 with TRBJ2-7, with 13 nucleotides matching TRBD2. The CDR3 loop spans 14 amino acids. Germline V gene lookup returns CDR1 SGHDT and CDR2 YYEEEE. V dropped 4 bases and J dropped 6; count of bases not matched to a gene: 4.

The V and J genes are TRBV12-3 or TRBV12-4 and TRBJ2-7; no firm D call. The CDR3 spans 12 residues. V gave up 1 base and J gave up 9 bases, with 10 bases separating them. CDR3 nucleotides: TGTGCCAGCAGTTTAGGAGGTACGGTGCAGTACTTC. This codes for CASSLGGTVQYF.

The chain uses TRBV7-9 and TRBJ2-7; 10 bases fit TRBD2. Trimming at V came to 5 bases and at J to 6 bases, leaving 13 bases not matched to a gene. The germline V gene encodes CDR1 SEHNR and CDR2 FQNEAQ (reference sequence). The CDR3 is 16 residues long. CDR3 residues: CASSPSGSNRAGEQYF. The DNA of the CDR3 is TGTGCCAGCAGCCCTAGCGGGAGTAATCGCGCTGGCGAGCAGTACTTC.

This chain uses TRBV6-5 with TRBJ2-3, with D hard to call. Germline CDR1 MNHEY, CDR2 SVGAGI. V gave up 4 bases and J gave up 2 bases, with 10 bases separating them. CDR3 length: 14 amino acids. The CDR3 loop reads CASSSFAATDTQYF. CDR3 in DNA: TGTGCCAGCAGTTCCTTCGCGGCCACAGATACGCAGTATTTT.

This clonotype was counted once. The chain's CDR3 is CASSATSGRAKEQYF. CDR3 DNA sequence: TGCGCCAGCAGCGCAACTAGCGGGAGGGCCAAAGAGCAGTACTTC. The V call is TRBV5-1, the J call TRBJ2-7; 13 bases are shared with TRBD2. This CDR3 is 15 amino acids long. J gave up 7 bases and V 4 bases, and 8 bases lay outside the gene matches. The germline V gene has CDR1 SGHRS and CDR2 YFSETQ.

In this sample, this clonotype turned up a few times. This sequence joins TRBV12-3 or TRBV12-4 and TRBJ1-2, with a tentative D call TRBD1 (6 bases). The CDR3 is 13 amino acids. V was clipped by 6 bases and J by 8 bases, with 16 bases between them. The DNA of the CDR3 is TGTGCCAGCAGACGCCCAGGGGTGAACGGCTACACCTTC. This sequence encodes CASRRPGVNGYTF.

This chain links TRBV2 with TRBJ2-7; 9 positions agree with TRBD2. CDR3 size: 15 residues. Germline V gene lookup returns CDR1 SNHLY and CDR2 FYNNEI. After removal of 1 base from V and 6 bases from J, the junction contained 7 bases not matched to a gene. As DNA, the CDR3 is TGTGCCAGCAGTGAAGAAGTAGCGGGGGAAACCGAGCAGTACTTC. Protein product: CASSEEVAGETEQYF.

A few counts support this clonotype. The J gene is TRBJ2-3, the V gene TRBV24-1; TRBD1 is a possible D gene (6 bases). V was trimmed by 4 bases and J by 4 bases, leaving 14 bases between them. Per germline, CDR1 KGHDR and CDR2 SFDVKD. The CDR3 sequence is 15 residues long. The CDR3: CATSDRGAVADTQYF. DNA of the CDR3: TGTGCCACCAGTGACAGGGGAGCAGTTGCAGATACGCAGTATTTT.

There are many counts of this clonotype. The chain carries TRBV6-5 and TRBJ2-1; D gene uncertain. CDR3 length: 14 amino acids. Trimming took 4 bases from V and 9 from J, leaving 16 bases between them. In germline, CDR1 is MNHEY, CDR2 SVGAGI. The DNA of the CDR3 is TGTGCCAGCAGTTCCCCCCTACTAAGTCCTGAGCAGTTCTTC. Translating it yields CASSSPLLSPEQFF.

The J gene is TRBJ2-7, the V gene TRBV12-3 or TRBV12-4, with TRBD1 matching over 9 bases. CDR3 length: 15 residues. Losses at the gene ends were 5 bases for V and 5 bases for J; bases not matched to a gene: 10. The CDR3, as DNA: TGTGCCAGCAGTCCCGGGACAGGGTGGGGCCACGAGCAGTACTTC. As protein: CASSPGTGWGHEQYF.